This T cell receptor beta chain was sequenced during a study of identical twins. The study, taken as a whole, reports: Invariant MAIT and iNKT cells may have partly biased zero-insertion analyses.

This clonotype was detected a few times. Its specificity is not known. J was trimmed by 5 bases and V by 7 bases; bases with no gene match: 12. The CDR3 length is 17 residues. TCRdb re-analysed the 5' RACE reads in MiXCR, keeping a single row per CDR3 protein. The sample has 550,000 to 800,000 distinct CDR3 sequences; around 7.5% are singletons. These records were also assigned to another study, of yellow fever vaccine responses in identical twins.

The chain carries TRBV12-3 or TRBV12-4 and TRBJ2-2; TRBD2 matches 11 bases. Sequenced input: PBMCs. The receptor comes from a woman in her late teens or twenties in good health. The CDR3 region is CASIQRILAGATGELFF. The CDR3, as DNA: TGTGCCAGCATCCAACGAATACTAGCGGGGGCTACCGGGGAGCTGTTTTTT.